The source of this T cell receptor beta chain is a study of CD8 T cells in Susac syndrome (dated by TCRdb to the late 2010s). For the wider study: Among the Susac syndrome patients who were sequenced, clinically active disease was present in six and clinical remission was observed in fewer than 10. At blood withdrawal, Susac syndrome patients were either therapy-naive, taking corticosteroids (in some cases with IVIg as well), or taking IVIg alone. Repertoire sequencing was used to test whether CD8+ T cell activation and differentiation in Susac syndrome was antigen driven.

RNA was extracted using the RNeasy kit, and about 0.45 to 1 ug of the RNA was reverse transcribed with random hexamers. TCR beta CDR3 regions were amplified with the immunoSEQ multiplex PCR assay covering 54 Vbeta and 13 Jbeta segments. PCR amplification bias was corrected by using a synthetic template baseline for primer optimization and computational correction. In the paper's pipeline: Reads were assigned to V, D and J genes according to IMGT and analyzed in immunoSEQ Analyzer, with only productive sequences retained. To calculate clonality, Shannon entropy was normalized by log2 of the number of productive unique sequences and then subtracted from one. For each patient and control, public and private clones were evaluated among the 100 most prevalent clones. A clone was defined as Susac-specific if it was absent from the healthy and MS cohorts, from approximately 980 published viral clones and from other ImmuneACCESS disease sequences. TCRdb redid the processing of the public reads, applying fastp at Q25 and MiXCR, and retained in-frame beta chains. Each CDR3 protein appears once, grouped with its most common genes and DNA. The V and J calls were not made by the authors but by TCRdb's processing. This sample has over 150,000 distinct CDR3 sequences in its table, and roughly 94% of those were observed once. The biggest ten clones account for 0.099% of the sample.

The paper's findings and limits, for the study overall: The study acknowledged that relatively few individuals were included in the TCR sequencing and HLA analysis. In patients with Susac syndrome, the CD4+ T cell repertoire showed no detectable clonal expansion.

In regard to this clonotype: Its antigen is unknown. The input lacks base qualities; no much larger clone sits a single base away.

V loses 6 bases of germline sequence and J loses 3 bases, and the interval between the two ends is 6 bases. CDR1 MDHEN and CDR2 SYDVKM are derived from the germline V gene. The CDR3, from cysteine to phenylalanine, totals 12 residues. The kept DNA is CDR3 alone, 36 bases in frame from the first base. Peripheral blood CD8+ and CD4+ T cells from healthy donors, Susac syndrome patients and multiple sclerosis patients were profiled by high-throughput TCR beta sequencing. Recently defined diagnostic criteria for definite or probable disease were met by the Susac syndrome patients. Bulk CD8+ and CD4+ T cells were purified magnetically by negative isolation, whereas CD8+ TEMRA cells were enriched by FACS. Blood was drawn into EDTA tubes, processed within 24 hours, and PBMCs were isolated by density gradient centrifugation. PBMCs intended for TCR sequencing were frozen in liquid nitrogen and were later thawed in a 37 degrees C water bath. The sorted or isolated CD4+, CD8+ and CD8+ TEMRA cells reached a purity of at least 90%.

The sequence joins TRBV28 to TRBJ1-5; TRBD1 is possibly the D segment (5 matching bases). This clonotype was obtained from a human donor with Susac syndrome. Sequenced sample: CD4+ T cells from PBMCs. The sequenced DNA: TGTGCCAGCAGGACAGTCAATCAGCCCCAGCATTTT. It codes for CASRTVNQPQHF.